A single sample is the source of the 23 T cell receptor beta chains below, sequenced in a study of Graves' ophthalmopathy and Graves' hyperthyroidism. TCR beta CDR3 amplification used RNA transcripts. In the first round, RT-PCR was carried out with HTBI primers, and a multiplex PCR formed the second round. Via MiXCR, TCRdb re-called the multiplex PCR reads, giving one row per CDR3 protein. The sample lists roughly 350,000 distinct CDR3 sequences; approximately 17% were seen once. The sequencing input was peripheral blood. The receptors originated from an adult woman with stable Graves' hyperthyroidism.

This clonotype was recorded many times. The chain carries TRBV29-1 and TRBJ1-1; TRBD1 aligns across 7 bases. Germline loops: CDR1 SQVTM, CDR2 ANQGSEA. The CDR3 contains 11 residues. V gave up 3 bases and J gave up 10 bases; unmatched junction bases: 5. The CDR3 reads CSVDTGVLAFF. CDR3 nucleotides: TGCAGCGTTGATACAGGGGTCCTAGCTTTCTTT.

This clonotype was detected ten times or more. The chain has TRBV6-5 and TRBJ2-7; no clear D. V lost 0 bases and J lost 2, with 14 bases in between. Per the germline V gene, CDR1 is MNHEY and CDR2 is SVGAGI. The CDR3 spans 16 residues. The chain's CDR3 is CASSYSGQPYPYEQYF. Written as DNA, the CDR3 is TGTGCCAGCAGTTACTCAGGGCAGCCGTACCCCTACGAGCAGTACTTC.

This clonotype was seen repeatedly, ten times or more. The rearrangement links TRBV27 to TRBJ2-5, with 16 nucleotides matching TRBD2. This CDR3 comprises 17 residues. CDR1 MNHEY and CDR2 SMNVEV come from the germline V gene (reference sequence). V gave up 5 bases and J gave up 5 bases; unmatched junction bases: 8. The CDR3 region is CASSPGTSGREYETQYF. The CDR3 bases are TGTGCCAGCAGTCCCGGGACTAGCGGGAGGGAATATGAGACCCAGTACTTC.

This clonotype was recorded once. This sequence joins TRBV6-5 and TRBJ2-5; D not resolved. Germline-derived CDR1 and CDR2 are MNHEY and SVGAGI. Between the trimmed V and J ends, which lost 7 bases and 5 bases, there was a span of 11 bases. The CDR3 runs to 12 residues. CDR3 sequence: CASTSQGETQYF. Here the CDR3 DNA reads TGTGCCAGCACCTCCCAAGGGGAGACCCAGTACTTC.

Worth noting for this clonotype: This may come from a read error, since a much larger clone is one base off. V and J are TRBV7-8 and TRBJ1-1; D is unclear. CDR1 and CDR2 (germline): SGHVS, FQNEAQ. This CDR3 comprises 15 residues. The CDR3 is CASSLAGSLGTEACF. In DNA, the CDR3 is TGTGCCAGCAGCTTAGCAGGAAGCTTGGGCACTGAAGCTTGCTTT. The complete variable domain, with remaining parts taken from reference TRBV7-8 and TRBJ1-1, reads GAGVSQSPRYKVAKRGQDVALRCDPISGHVSLFWYQQALGQGPEFLTYFQNEAQLDKSGLPSDRFFAERPEGSVSTLKIQRTQQEDSAVYLCASSLAGSLGTEACFGQGTRLTVV.

This clonotype has a count of ten or more. The chain carries TRBV28 and TRBJ1-1, with unresolved D. The germline V gene encodes CDR1 MDHEN and CDR2 SYDVKM. This CDR3 is built from 14 residues. Trimming cost V 6 bases and J 3 bases, with 14 bases left between them. This chain's CDR3 is CASSSMSVYTEAFF. As DNA, the CDR3 is TGTGCCAGCAGCTCCATGTCGGTTTACACTGAAGCTTTCTTT. The complete variable domain, with remaining parts taken from reference TRBV28 and TRBJ1-1, reads DVKVTQSSRYLVKRTGEKVFLECVQDMDHENMFWYRQDPGLGLRLIYFSYDVKMKEKGDIPEGYSVSREKKERFSLILESASTNQTSMYLCASSSMSVYTEAFFGQGTRLTVV.

Many counts were recorded for this clonotype. The chain couples TRBV7-9 to TRBJ1-2; unclear D gene. CDR3 length: 15 residues. The V end was cut by 5 bases, the J end by 2 bases, with 15 bases between. In germline, CDR1 is SEHNR, CDR2 FQNEAQ (reference sequence). CDR3 sequence reads: CASSLGPLPNYGYTF. In DNA, the CDR3 is TGTGCCAGCAGCCTCGGACCGCTTCCCAACTATGGCTACACCTTC.

In this sample, this clonotype turned up many times. The rearrangement uses TRBV2 and TRBJ1-1; no definite D call. Looked up from germline, CDR1 is SNHLY and CDR2 is FYNNEI. Trimming took 3 bases from V and 3 from J, leaving 8 bases between them. CDR3 length: 13 residues. CDR3 nucleotides: TGTGCCAGCAGTGAGACGGGTTACACTGAAGCTTTCTTT. Translation gives CASSETGYTEAFF.

This clonotype was detected ten times or more. CDR3 loop: CASSPTRDRTYEQYF. CDR3 in DNA: TGTGCCAGCAGTCCAACCCGGGACAGGACCTACGAGCAGTACTTC. This chain connects TRBV27 to TRBJ2-7, with 8 bases lining up with TRBD1. Trimming cost V 5 bases and J 2 bases; bases outside gene matches: 8. The CDR3 runs to 15 residues. The germline V gene has CDR1 MNHEY and CDR2 SMNVEV (reference sequence).

This clonotype occurred a few times. The rearrangement joins TRBV27 to TRBJ2-3; the match to TRBD2 covers 9 bases. This CDR3 has 20 residues. V was clipped by 8 bases and J by 0 bases; unmatched bases: 21. Germline-derived CDR1 and CDR2 are MNHEY and SMNVEV (reference sequence). In DNA form, the CDR3 reads TGTGCCAGCGGGGACCTTCGGGCTAGCGGGATCCAGACTAGCACAGATACGCAGTATTTT. It codes for CASGDLRASGIQTSTDTQYF.

V and J are TRBV3-1 and TRBJ1-6; D ambiguous. The CDR3 sequence is 16 residues long. Per germline, CDR1 LGHDT and CDR2 YNNKEL (reference sequence). Trimming stripped 0 bases from V and 8 bases from J, with 14 bases between. CDR3 nucleotide sequence: TGTGCCAGCAGCCAAGATCGTCAGAGGCGAGATTCACCCCTCCACTTT. Translated, it gives CASSQDRQRRDSPLHF.

This clonotype was picked up many times. J is TRBJ1-1 and V is TRBV18; D gene ambiguous. CDR1 and CDR2 (germline): KGHSH, LQKENI. Trimming took off 3 bases at V and 6 bases at J, with 17 bases between the two ends. The CDR3 covers 15 residues. Here the CDR3 reads CASSPSSWSGAEAFF. The CDR3, as DNA: TGTGCCAGCTCACCCTCTAGCTGGAGCGGGGCTGAAGCTTTCTTT.

A single count supports this clonotype. The V gene is TRBV6-1, the J gene TRBJ1-2; D possibly corresponds to TRBD1 (5 bases). The length of the CDR3 is 13 residues. Germline loops: CDR1 MNHNS, CDR2 SASEGT. V was clipped by 7 bases and J by 1 base, with 10 bases between them. CDR3 nucleotide sequence: TGTGCCAGCATTCCAGGGTGTAACTATGGCTACACCTTC. Translating gives CASIPGCNYGYTF.

This clonotype was observed at least ten times. CDR3 DNA sequence: TGTGCCTGGGGCCGGGCCTCGAACAATCAGCCCCAGCATTTT. Residues: CAWGRASNNQPQHF. V and J are TRBV30 and TRBJ1-5; no clear D. The CDR3 loop spans 14 amino acids. V lost 5 bases and J lost 3, with 14 bases in between. The germline CDR1 and CDR2 sequences are GTSNPN and SVGIG (reference sequence).

At least ten counts were recorded for this clonotype. The V and J genes are TRBV4-2 and TRBJ1-5; possibly TRBD1 for D (6 bases). This CDR3 has 14 amino acids. Deletions cut 0 bases from V and 5 bases from J, with 8 bases between. Germline CDR1 and CDR2: LGHNA and YNFKEQ. The CDR3 sequence is CASSQEGADQPQHF. In nucleotides, the CDR3 is TGTGCCAGCAGCCAAGAGGGGGCAGATCAGCCCCAGCATTTT.

This chain joins TRBV3-1 and TRBJ2-2; D might be TRBD1 (5 bases). V was cut by 0 bases and J by 5 bases, with 7 bases left in between. From germline, CDR1 is LGHDT and CDR2 YNNKEL (reference sequence). This CDR3 is built from 14 residues. CDR3 in amino acids: CASSQDAGTGELFF. Here the CDR3 DNA reads TGTGCCAGCAGCCAAGATGCAGGGACCGGGGAGCTGTTTTTT.

This clonotype was counted between two and nine times. J is TRBJ2-6 and V is TRBV7-9, with TRBD1 as a possible D gene (5 bases). The CDR3 extends over 15 amino acids. With 4 bases removed from V and 4 bases from J, the gap between germline ends came to 11 bases. Germline CDR1 reads SEHNR; CDR2 reads FQNEAQ (reference sequence). The CDR3 is CASSYRTSGANVLTF. CDR3 bases: TGTGCCAGCAGCTACAGGACCTCGGGGGCCAACGTCCTGACTTTC.

This clonotype was detected many times. V gene TRBV28 combines with J gene TRBJ2-4; D tentatively fits TRBD1 or TRBD2 (6 bases each). V was clipped by 5 bases and J by 0 bases, with 20 bases between them. CDR1 and CDR2 (germline): MDHEN, SYDVKM. This CDR3 has 18 amino acids. The CDR3 nucleotides read TGTGCCAGCAGTACCCTAGGGGGGACCTTGGGAGCCAAAAACATTCAGTACTTC. Translation: CASSTLGGTLGAKNIQYF.

Only a few counts were recorded for this clonotype. This sequence joins TRBV27 and TRBJ1-6; TRBD1 is a possible D gene (6 bases). CDR3 length equals 18 residues. From germline, CDR1 is MNHEY and CDR2 SMNVEV (reference sequence). V lost 0 bases, J lost 5 bases, and 17 bases lay in between. The CDR3 region is CASSLSAFRDNHNSPLHF. As DNA, the CDR3 is TGTGCCAGCAGTTTATCCGCGTTCCGGGACAACCATAATTCACCCCTCCACTTT.

This clonotype came up many times. In nucleotides, the CDR3 is TGTGCCAGCACCTATTACGTGGGGAGAGAGACCCAGTACTTC. Its translation: CASTYYVGRETQYF. The gene calls are TRBV6-7 and TRBJ2-5, with D maybe TRBD2 (5 bases). TRBV6-7 is noted as an ORF with a role that remains uncertain. Trimming pared 7 bases from V and 4 bases from J, leaving 16 bases between. The CDR3 is 14 amino acids.

This clonotype showed up many times. The chain links TRBV4-1 to TRBJ2-5, with D uncertain. The CDR3 loop spans 16 amino acids. The V end was cut by 1 base, the J end by 7 bases, with 19 bases between. Germline CDR1 MGHRA, CDR2 YSYEKL. Written as DNA, the CDR3 is TGCGCCAGCAGCCAAGTATCGGGCAGGACCGGGTCGACCCAGTACTTC. This codes for CASSQVSGRTGSTQYF.

This clonotype was seen repeatedly, ten times or more. The chain employs TRBV6-5 and TRBJ1-2; tentative D call: TRBD1 (5 bases). Trimming shortened V by 2 bases and J by 0 bases, and 13 bases separated the two germline ends. The V gene's germline CDR1 is MNHEY and CDR2 SVGAGI. This CDR3 has 16 residues. CDR3 sequence: CASSYPTGTPNYGYTF. The CDR3 region has the DNA TGTGCCAGCAGTTACCCAACAGGCACTCCTAACTATGGCTACACCTTC.

This rearrangement joins TRBV6-2 or TRBV6-3 to TRBJ2-1, with D tentatively TRBD1 (6 bases). The germline V and J ends were trimmed by 5 bases and 6 bases, with 23 bases remaining between them. The germline CDR1 and CDR2 sequences are MNHEY and SVGEGT. The CDR3 runs 17 residues. The CDR3 DNA is TGTGCCAGCAGTCCCCACAGGGTTAATAGTTTCCTCAATGAGCAGTTCTTC. Encoded protein: CASSPHRVNSFLNEQFF.